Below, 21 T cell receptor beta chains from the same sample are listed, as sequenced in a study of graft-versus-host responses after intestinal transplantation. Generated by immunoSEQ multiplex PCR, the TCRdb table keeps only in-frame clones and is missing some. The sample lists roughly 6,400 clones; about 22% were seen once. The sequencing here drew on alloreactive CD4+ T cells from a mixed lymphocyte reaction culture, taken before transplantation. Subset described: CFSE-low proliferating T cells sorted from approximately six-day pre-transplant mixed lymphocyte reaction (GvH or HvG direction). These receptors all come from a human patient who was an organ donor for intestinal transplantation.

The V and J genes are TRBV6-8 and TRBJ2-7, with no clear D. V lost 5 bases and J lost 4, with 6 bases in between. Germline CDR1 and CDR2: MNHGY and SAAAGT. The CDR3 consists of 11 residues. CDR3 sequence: CASSEGYEQYF. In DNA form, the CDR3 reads TGTGCCAGCAGTGAAGGATACGAGCAGTACTTC.

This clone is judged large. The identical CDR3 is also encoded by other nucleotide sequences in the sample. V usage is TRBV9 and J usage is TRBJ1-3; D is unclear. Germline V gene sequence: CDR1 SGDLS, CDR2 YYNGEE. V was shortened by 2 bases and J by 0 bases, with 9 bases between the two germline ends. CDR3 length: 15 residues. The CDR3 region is CASSVLDSSGNTIYF. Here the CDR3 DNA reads TGTGCCAGCAGCGTTCTGGACTCCTCTGGAAACACCATATATTTT.

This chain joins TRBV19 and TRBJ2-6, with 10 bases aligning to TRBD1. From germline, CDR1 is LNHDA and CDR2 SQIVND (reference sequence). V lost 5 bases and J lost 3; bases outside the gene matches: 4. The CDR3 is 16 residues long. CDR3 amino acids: CASSWTGGNGANVLTF. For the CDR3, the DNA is TGTGCCAGTAGTTGGACAGGGGGTAATGGGGCCAACGTCCTGACTTTC.

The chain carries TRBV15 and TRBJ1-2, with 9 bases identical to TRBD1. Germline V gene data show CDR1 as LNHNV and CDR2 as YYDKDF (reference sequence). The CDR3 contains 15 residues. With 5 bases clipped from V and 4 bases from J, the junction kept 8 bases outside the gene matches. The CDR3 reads CATSGGTGIAYGYTF. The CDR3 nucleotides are TGTGCCACCAGCGGAGGGACAGGGATTGCCTATGGCTACACCTTC.

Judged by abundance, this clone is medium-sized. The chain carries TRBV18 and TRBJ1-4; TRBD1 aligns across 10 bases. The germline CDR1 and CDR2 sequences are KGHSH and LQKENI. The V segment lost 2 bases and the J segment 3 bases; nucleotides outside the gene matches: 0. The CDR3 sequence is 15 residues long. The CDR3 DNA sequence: TGTGCCAGCTCACCAGGACAGGGGGCTAATGAAAAACTGTTTTTT. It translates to CASSPGQGANEKLFF.

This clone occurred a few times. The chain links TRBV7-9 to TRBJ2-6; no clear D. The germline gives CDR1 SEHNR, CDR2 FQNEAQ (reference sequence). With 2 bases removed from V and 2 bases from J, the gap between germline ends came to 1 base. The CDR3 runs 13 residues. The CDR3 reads CASSLPGANVLTF. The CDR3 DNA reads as TGTGCCAGCAGCTTACCTGGGGCCAACGTCCTGACTTTC.

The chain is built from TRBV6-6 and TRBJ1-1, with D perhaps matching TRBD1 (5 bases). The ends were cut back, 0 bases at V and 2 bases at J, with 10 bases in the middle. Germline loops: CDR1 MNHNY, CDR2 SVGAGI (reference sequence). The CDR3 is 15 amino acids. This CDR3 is CASSYSAGTNTEAFF. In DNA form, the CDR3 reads TGTGCCAGCAGTTACTCGGCAGGGACTAACACTGAAGCTTTCTTT.

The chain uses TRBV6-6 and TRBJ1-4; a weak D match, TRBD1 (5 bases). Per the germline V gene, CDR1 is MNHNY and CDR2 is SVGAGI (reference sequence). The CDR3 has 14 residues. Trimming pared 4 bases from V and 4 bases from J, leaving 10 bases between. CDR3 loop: CASSWDLNNEKLFF. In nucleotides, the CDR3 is TGTGCCAGCAGTTGGGACCTTAATAATGAAAAACTGTTTTTT.

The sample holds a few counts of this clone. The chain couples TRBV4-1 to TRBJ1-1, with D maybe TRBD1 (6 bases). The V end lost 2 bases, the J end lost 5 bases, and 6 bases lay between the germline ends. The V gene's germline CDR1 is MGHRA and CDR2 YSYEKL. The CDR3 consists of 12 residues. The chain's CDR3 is CASSQQGTEAFF. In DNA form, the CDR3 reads TGCGCCAGCAGCCAACAGGGGACTGAAGCTTTCTTT.

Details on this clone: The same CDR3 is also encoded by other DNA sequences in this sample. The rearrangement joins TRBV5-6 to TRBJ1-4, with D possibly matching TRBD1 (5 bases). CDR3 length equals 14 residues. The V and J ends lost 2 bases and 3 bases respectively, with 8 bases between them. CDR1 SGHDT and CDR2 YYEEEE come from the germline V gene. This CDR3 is CASSFWGANEKLFF. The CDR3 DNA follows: TGTGCCAGCAGCTTTTGGGGGGCTAATGAAAAACTGTTTTTT.

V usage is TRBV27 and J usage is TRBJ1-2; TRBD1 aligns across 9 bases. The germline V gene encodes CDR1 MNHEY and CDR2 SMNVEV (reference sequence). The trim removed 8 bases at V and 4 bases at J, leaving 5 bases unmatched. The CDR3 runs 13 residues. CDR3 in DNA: TGTGCCAGCGCTAAGACAGGGGGCTATGGCTACACCTTC. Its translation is CASAKTGGYGYTF.

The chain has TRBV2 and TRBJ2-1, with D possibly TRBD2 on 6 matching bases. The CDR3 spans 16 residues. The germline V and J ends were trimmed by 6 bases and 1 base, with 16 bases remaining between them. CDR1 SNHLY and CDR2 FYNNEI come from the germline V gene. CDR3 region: CASRSVGAGSYNEQFF. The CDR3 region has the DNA TGTGCCAGCAGGAGCGTAGGGGCGGGATCCTACAATGAGCAGTTCTTC.

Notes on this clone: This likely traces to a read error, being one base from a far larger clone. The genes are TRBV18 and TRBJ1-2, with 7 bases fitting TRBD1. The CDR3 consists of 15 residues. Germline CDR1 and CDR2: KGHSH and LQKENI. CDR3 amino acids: CACSPGTAAGYGYTF. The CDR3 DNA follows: TGTGCCTGCTCTCCCGGGACAGCCGCTGGCTATGGCTACACCTTC.

The CDR3 DNA follows: TGTGCCAGCAGCTGGCCCGGGGCTAACTATGGCTACACCTTC. Its translation is CASSWPGANYGYTF. The chain combines TRBV5-6 with TRBJ1-2; no firm D call. V was shortened by 3 bases and J by 0 bases, with 9 bases between the two germline ends. Per germline, CDR1 SGHDT and CDR2 YYEEEE. There are 14 residues in the CDR3.

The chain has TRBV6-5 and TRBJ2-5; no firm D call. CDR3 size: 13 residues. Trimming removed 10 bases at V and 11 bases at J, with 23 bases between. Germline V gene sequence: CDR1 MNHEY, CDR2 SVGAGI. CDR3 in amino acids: CATLPPAPREQYF. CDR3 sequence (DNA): TGTGCCACTCTGCCCCCAGCGCCGCGTGAGCAGTACTTC.

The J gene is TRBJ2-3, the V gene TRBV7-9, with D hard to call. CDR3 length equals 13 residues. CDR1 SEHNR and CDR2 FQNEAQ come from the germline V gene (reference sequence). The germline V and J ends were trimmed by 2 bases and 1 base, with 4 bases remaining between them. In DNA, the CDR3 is TGTGCCAGCAGCTTACAGGGCACAGATACGCAGTATTTT. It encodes CASSLQGTDTQYF.

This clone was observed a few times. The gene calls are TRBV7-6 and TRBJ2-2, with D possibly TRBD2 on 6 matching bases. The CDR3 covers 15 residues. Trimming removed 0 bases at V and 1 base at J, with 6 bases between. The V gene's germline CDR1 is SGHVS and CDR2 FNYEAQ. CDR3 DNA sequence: TGTGCCAGCAGCTTAGCGGGAGGGAACACCGGGGAGCTGTTTTTT. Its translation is CASSLAGGNTGELFF.

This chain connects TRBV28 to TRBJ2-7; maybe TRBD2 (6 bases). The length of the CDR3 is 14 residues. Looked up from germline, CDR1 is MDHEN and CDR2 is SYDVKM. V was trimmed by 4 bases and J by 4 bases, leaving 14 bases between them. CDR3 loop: CASSSPGVRYEQYF. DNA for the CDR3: TGTGCCAGCAGTTCCCCGGGAGTAAGGTACGAGCAGTACTTC.

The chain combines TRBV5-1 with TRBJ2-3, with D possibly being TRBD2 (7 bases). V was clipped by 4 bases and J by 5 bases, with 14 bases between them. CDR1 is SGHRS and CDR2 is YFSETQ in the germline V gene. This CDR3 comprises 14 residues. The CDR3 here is CASSRGLAEDTQYF. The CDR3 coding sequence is TGCGCCAGCAGCCGGGGGCTAGCGGAAGATACGCAGTATTTT.

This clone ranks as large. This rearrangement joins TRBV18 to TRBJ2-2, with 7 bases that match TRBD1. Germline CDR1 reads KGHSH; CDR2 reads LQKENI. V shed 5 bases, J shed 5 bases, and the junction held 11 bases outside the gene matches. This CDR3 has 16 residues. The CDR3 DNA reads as TGTGCCAGCTCAACGCAGACAGGGTCCATAACCGGGGAGCTGTTTTTT. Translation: CASSTQTGSITGELFF. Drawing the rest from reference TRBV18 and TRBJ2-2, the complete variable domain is NAGVMQNPRHLVRRRGQEARLRCSPMKGHSHVYWYRQLPEEGLKFMVYLQKENIIDESGMPKERFSAEFPKEGPSILRIQQVVRGDSAAYFCASSTQTGSITGELFFGEGSRLTVL.

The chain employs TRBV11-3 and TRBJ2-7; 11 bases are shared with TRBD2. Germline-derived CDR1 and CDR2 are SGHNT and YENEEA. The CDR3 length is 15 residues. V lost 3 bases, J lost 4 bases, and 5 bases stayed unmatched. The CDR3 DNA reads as TGTGCCAGCAGCTTCGTAGCGGGAGGGCCTTACGAGCAGTACTTC. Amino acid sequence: CASSFVAGGPYEQYF.